A selection of T cell receptor beta chains follows, all from one sample in a study of T cells in Graves' hyperthyroidism and ophthalmopathy. TCRdb re-called the multiplex PCR reads with MiXCR, one entry per CDR3 protein. The sample holds hundreds of thousands of distinct CDR3 sequences, about a sixth seen once. Sequenced input: blood. The source of these receptors is a woman between 40 and 50 years old with Graves' ophthalmopathy. Each CDR3 is given with its conserved first and last residue. Fields, in order: V gene, CDR3 protein.

TRBV12-3/TRBV12-4	CASSKTGPGAFF
TRBV6-4	CASSDSHASGDTQYF
TRBV4-2	CVSSQAEPGTSVSFEQFF
TRBV30	CAWNPDRRNTEAFF
TRBV6-5	CASSYQGLGQGNSPLHF
TRBV28	CASSLWKGRGRAGNEQFF
TRBV6-5	CASSYSKGLSNQPQHF
TRBV28	CASSLWGASVDEQYF
TRBV30	CAWSGTRGLSPLHF
TRBV7-6	CASSPSTTGRETQYF
TRBV29-1	CSAAGQNLETQYF
TRBV27	CASSLSPRTGANSPLHF
TRBV2	CASIGGSSEQYF
TRBV5-1	CASSLVVQPYEQYF
TRBV19	CASSIRPGLNTGELFF
TRBV6-1	CASEKGLSYNSPLHF